This TCR beta chain was observed in a study of STAT3 mutations in large granular lymphocyte leukemia. Germline CDR1 reads MNHEY; CDR2 reads SVGAGI. The CDR3 is made up of 14 amino acids. V shed 4 bases, J shed 4 bases, and the junction held 3 bases outside the gene matches. Generated by immunoSEQ multiplex PCR, the TCRdb table keeps only in-frame clones and is missing some. Here the sample spans some 37,000 clones, roughly 88% being singletons. Broader study findings: Samples missed the first appearance of the clone. Every T-cell large granular lymphocyte leukemia patient had at least one immunodominant TCR beta clonotype. Some patients had persisting codominant clonotypes that could mask small clones.

About this clone: The antigen remains undetermined.

Sequenced material: PBMCs. This clonotype was obtained from a human donor with T large granular lymphocyte leukemia. Some clones in this sample may be carry-over from other donors' samples. This rearrangement joins TRBV6-5 to TRBJ1-4; the match to TRBD1 covers 7 bases. The CDR3 here is CASSWDRNNEKLFF. CDR3 in DNA: TGTGCCAGCAGTTGGGACAGAAATAATGAAAAACTGTTTTTT.